The text below deals with one T cell receptor beta chain. Its antigen remains unidentified. TCRdb independently ran MiXCR on the RT-PCR reads; one entry per CDR3 protein. The data contain approximately 700,000 distinct CDR3 sequences, approximately 14% of them seen just once; the ten biggest clones take up 6% to 8%. Trimming removed 3 bases at V and 8 bases at J, with 14 bases between. The V gene's germline CDR1 is SGHTA and CDR2 FQGTGA. This CDR3 has 14 amino acids. The sample comes from a study of response to subunit inactivated influenza vaccine. Study-wide points: It was the authors' suggestion that each seasonal influenza vaccination recruits few new T cells.

This clonotype originated in a man aged 50 to 60 who received an inactivated influenza vaccine. The material was PBMCs from blood, obtained less than 15 days before vaccination. This sequence joins TRBV7-3 and TRBJ2-1; D may match TRBD1 or TRBD2 (6 bases each). CDR3 in DNA: TGTGCCAGCAGCTTGACTAGGGGGGCCCATGAGCAGTTCTTC. It specifies CASSLTRGAHEQFF.